This record concerns one T cell receptor (beta chain) sequence. Its target is not known. The source of the sample is a study of cytomegalovirus exposure and HLA in healthy donors. Regarding the study as a whole: According to a subsequent analysis, TCR clusters identified in the first cohort showed a tendency to co-occur across the approximately 130 validation repertoires. 164 TCR beta chains were listed as cytomegalovirus-associated. In vitro checks showed that a few CMV-associated chains really do target CMV antigens.

Data came from immunoSEQ multiplex PCR; TCRdb stores just in-frame clones and leaves some out. The sample lists roughly 180,000 clones; 84% were seen once. Germline V CDR1 and CDR2: SNHLY, FYNNEI. CDR3 size: 15 residues. After removal of 1 base from V and 3 bases from J, the junction contained 3 bases not matched to a gene. The gene calls are TRBV2 and TRBJ2-5, with 9 bases lining up with TRBD1. The receptor comes from a man younger than 35 in good health and CMV-seropositive. The sequenced sample consisted of PBMCs. The CDR3 DNA sequence: TGTGCCAGCAGTGAAGGGGGGACAGGGAAAGAGACCCAGTACTTC. Translation: CASSEGGTGKETQYF.